The present entry profiles one TCR beta chain with its context. Its cognate antigen is unknown. The CDR3 totals 14 residues. The germline V gene has CDR1 GTSNPN and CDR2 SVGIG (reference sequence). The J segment lost 6 bases and the V segment lost 3 bases, leaving 4 bases of the junction unmatched. The naive CD8 fraction comprised CD45RO-negative cells positively selected for CCR7 and excluded terminally differentiated effector memory CD45RA+ cells. The study enrolled healthy HIV-negative adults without recent acute infections or vaccinations as donors. The assay was immunoSEQ multiplex PCR, and TCRdb's table has in-frame clones only and misses some. The table records around 2,000,000 clones, about 95% of them present only once. This record comes from a study of shared clonotypes between healthy human individuals. Study-wide background: Each donor's CD8 memory used one plate, CD8 naive two, each CD4 subset three. The study, taken as a whole, reports: For naive CD4 cells, approximately 5% of clonotypes were shared across a handful of donors. The study generally estimated greater richness for naive than memory subsets.

The sequence was collected from a man in his late teens or twenties in good health. The material sequenced was naive CD8+ T cells sorted from blood. V gene TRBV30 combines with J gene TRBJ2-3; TRBD2 matches at 12 bases. CDR3: CAWSATSGRDTQYF. CDR3 nucleotide sequence: TGTGCCTGGAGCGCCACTAGCGGGAGGGATACGCAGTATTTT.